These 9 T cell receptor beta chains share one sample of origin, sequenced in a study of CD4+ T cells in melanoma. The protocol was immunoSEQ multiplex PCR, while the TCRdb copy is restricted to in-frame clones and leaves out a portion. Of 10,000 to 13,000 clones listed, roughly three fifths are singletons. Specimen: cells from a culture (not recorded whether cultured in vitro). The receptor set was obtained from a human donor with melanoma.

J is TRBJ2-3 and V is TRBV5-1, with D possibly matching TRBD2 (5 bases). V shed 2 bases and J shed 4 bases, with 23 bases lying between them. The CDR3 has 18 amino acids. Germline-derived CDR1 and CDR2 are SGHRS and YFSETQ. CDR3 loop: CASSFASWDRGWADTQYF. The CDR3 DNA reads TGCGCCAGCAGCTTTGCGAGTTGGGATCGGGGTTGGGCAGATACGCAGTATTTT.

The CDR3 sequence is CASSVVGEKLFF. The CDR3 DNA is TGTGCCAGTAGTGTGGTCGGGGAAAAACTGTTTTTT. The V call is TRBV19, the J call TRBJ1-4; D not resolved. Germline assignment: CDR1 LNHDA and CDR2 SQIVND (reference sequence). V gave up 5 bases and J gave up 8 bases, with 9 bases separating them. The CDR3 covers 12 residues.

This clone was detected only once. The chain links TRBV4-2 to TRBJ2-1, with TRBD2 matching over 8 bases. Losses at the gene ends were 0 bases for V and 7 bases for J; bases not matched to a gene: 17. CDR3 length: 19 residues. Germline V gene sequence: CDR1 LGHNA, CDR2 YNFKEQ. CDR3 nucleotide sequence: TGTGCCAGCAGCCAAGATCGATTGGGACGGGGGGGCCGGAAAAATGAGCAGTTCTTC. This sequence encodes CASSQDRLGRGGRKNEQFF.

This chain connects TRBV10-2 to TRBJ2-5; 8 positions match TRBD2. The CDR3 consists of 14 residues. Germline V gene lookup returns CDR1 WSHSY and CDR2 SAAADI. V shed 11 bases and J 5 bases; nucleotides not matched to a gene: 13. CDR3 sequence (DNA): TGCGCCTCCCGAATCGGGGGGGCCCCCGAGACCCAGTACTTC. Amino acid sequence: CASRIGGAPETQYF.

V is TRBV4-1 and J is TRBJ1-2; D remains unclear. This CDR3 comprises 16 residues. Trimming took 4 bases from V and 2 from J, leaving 17 bases between them. Germline CDR1 MGHRA, CDR2 YSYEKL. CDR3 nucleotides: TGCGCCAGCAGCCGAAGTTATTTGACGGCCAACTATGGCTACACCTTC. Protein product: CASSRSYLTANYGYTF.

This clone occurred a few times. The CDR3 DNA reads TGTGCCAGCAGCTTAGTGTCTGGGGCCAACGTCCTGACTTTC. It specifies CASSLVSGANVLTF. The chain is built from TRBV13 and TRBJ2-6, with D uncertain. The germline V and J ends were trimmed by 1 base and 1 base, with 2 bases remaining between them. The CDR3 is 14 residues long. Per germline, CDR1 PRHDT and CDR2 FYEKMQ (reference sequence).

The J gene is TRBJ2-7, the V gene TRBV27; D ambiguous. Trimming stripped 10 bases from V and 6 bases from J, with 13 bases between. CDR1 is MNHEY and CDR2 is SMNVEV in the germline V gene (reference sequence). The CDR3 loop spans 11 amino acids. The CDR3 loop is CATERGSEQYF. The CDR3, as DNA: TGTGCCACCGAGAGAGGCAGCGAGCAGTACTTC.

This clone is judged medium-sized. The V and J genes are TRBV14 and TRBJ1-2; D remains ambiguous. Trimming took off 5 bases at V and 4 bases at J, with 11 bases between the two ends. The CDR3 runs to 13 residues. In germline, CDR1 is SGHDN, CDR2 FVKESK. Here the CDR3 DNA reads TGTGCCAGCAGCGAAGGGAGGAGCTATGGCTACACCTTC. This sequence encodes CASSEGRSYGYTF.

V is TRBV9 and J is TRBJ2-7; TRBD2 agrees at 10 bases. Germline CDR1 reads SGDLS; CDR2 reads YYNGEE. The CDR3 length is 14 residues. V was clipped by 2 bases and J by 5 bases; unmatched bases: 4. The CDR3 region has the DNA TGTGCCAGCAGCGTCACTAGCGGGGTCCACGAGCAGTACTTC. This sequence encodes CASSVTSGVHEQYF.